This record covers a single T cell receptor beta chain. These data are taken from a study of shared clonotypes between healthy human individuals. About the study: Per-donor plates numbered three CD4 naive, three CD4 memory, two CD8 naive and one CD8 memory.

Only CD45RO-negative cells positively selected for CCR7 counted as naive CD8 cells, so terminally differentiated effector memory CD45RA+ cells were excluded. CDR3 size: 14 residues. V was shortened by 0 bases and J by 4 bases, with 12 bases between the two germline ends. Germline-derived CDR1 and CDR2 are GTSNPN and SVGIG (reference sequence). Libraries were prepared by immunoSEQ multiplex PCR; TCRdb keeps only in-frame clonotypes and omits some of them. The sample has 500,000 to 700,000 clones, approximately 95% seen once. The sequence was collected from a woman between 25 and 40 years old in good health. The source material was naive CD8+ T cells sorted from blood. The chain has TRBV30 and TRBJ1-1; a weak D match, TRBD1 (5 bases). The CDR3 DNA is TGTGCCTGGAGTGTAGTTCAGGGAGCCACTGAAGCTTTCTTT. Its protein product is CAWSVVQGATEAFF.